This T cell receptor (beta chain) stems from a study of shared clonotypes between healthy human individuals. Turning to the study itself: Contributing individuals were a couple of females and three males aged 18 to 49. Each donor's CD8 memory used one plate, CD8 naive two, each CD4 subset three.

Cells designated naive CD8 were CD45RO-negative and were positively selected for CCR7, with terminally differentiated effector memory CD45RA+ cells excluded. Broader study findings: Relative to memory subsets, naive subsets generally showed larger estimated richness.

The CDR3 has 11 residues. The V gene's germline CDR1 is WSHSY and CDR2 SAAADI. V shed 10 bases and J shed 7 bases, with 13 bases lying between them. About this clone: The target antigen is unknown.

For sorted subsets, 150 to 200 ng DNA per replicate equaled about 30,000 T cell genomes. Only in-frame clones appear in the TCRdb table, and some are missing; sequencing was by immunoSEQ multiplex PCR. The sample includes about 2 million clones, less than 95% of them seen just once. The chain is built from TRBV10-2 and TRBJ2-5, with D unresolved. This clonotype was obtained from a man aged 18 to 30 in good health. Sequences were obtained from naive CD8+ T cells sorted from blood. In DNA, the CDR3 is TGCGCCACCAATACCGGAGTGACCCAGTACTTC. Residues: CATNTGVTQYF.